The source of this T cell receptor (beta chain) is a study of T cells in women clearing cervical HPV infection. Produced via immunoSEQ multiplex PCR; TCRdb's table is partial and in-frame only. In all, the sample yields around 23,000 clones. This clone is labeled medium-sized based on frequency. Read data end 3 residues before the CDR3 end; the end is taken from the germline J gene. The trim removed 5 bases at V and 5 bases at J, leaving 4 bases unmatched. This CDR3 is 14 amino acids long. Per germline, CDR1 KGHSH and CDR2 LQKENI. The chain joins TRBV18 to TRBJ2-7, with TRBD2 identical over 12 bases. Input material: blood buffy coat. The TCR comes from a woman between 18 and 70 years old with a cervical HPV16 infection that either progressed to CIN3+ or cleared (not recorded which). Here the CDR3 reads CASSATSGSNEQYF. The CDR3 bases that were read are TGTGCCAGCTCAGCGACTAGCGGGAGCAACGAG. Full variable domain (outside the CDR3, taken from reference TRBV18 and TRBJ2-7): NAGVMQNPRHLVRRRGQEARLRCSPMKGHSHVYWYRQLPEEGLKFMVYLQKENIIDESGMPKERFSAEFPKEGPSILRIQQVVRGDSAAYFCASSATSGSNEQYFGPGTRLTVT.